This record covers a single T cell receptor beta chain. Original analysis: Nucleated cell counts were estimated from reference gene primer amplification. The repertoire was sequenced with immunoSEQ multiplex PCR; TCRdb's copy has only in-frame clones and lacks some. V and J calls and clone size are given by that table; D and trimming were obtained from the DNA. The table shows 65,000 or so clones, with 75% to 90% occurring only once. This record belongs to a study of blood T cell repertoires in COVID-19. Study summary: COVID-19 samples from acute and convalescent phases originated in the United States, Italy and Spain. The analysed material was cDNA or gDNA that came from T cells, B-cell-depleted T cells, or PBMCs.

The sample comprised peripheral blood. The TCR sequence derives from a man at least 80 years old with acute or convalescent COVID-19.

The CDR3 coding sequence is TGTGCCAGCTCAAGGGGCTCTGAAGCTTTCTTT. It codes for CASSRGSEAFF. The chain links TRBV12-3 or TRBV12-4 to TRBJ1-1; maybe TRBD1 (5 bases). V lost 8 bases and J 6 bases, leaving 10 bases between the germline ends. The CDR3 has 11 residues.